A single sample gave rise to the 19 T cell receptor beta chains below, sequenced in a study of beta chain features in type 1 diabetes. Study-wide results and limits: A moderate, significant TCRB CDR3 shortening appeared in type 1 diabetes across four CD4+ subsets.

No antigen has been assigned to these receptors. The sequenced template was cDNA made from the entire isolated RNA. Sequenced by immunoSEQ multiplex PCR; TCRdb stores in-frame clones only, minus some. The sample shows roughly 150,000 clones, approximately 9.1% of them seen only once. Sequencing was performed on central memory CD4+ T cells from blood. The receptor set was obtained from a woman between 25 and 40 years old with type 1 diabetes.

This chain links TRBV5-1 with TRBJ2-3, with 11 bases lining up with TRBD2. The CDR3 runs to 17 residues. V shed 0 bases and J 2 bases; nucleotides not matched to a gene: 5. The germline V gene encodes CDR1 SGHRS and CDR2 YFSETQ. The chain's CDR3 is CASSLAKLAGDTDTQYF. As DNA, the CDR3 is TGCGCCAGCAGCTTGGCCAAACTAGCGGGGGACACAGATACGCAGTATTTT.

The genes are TRBV4-1 and TRBJ1-2; the match to TRBD1 covers 7 bases. Per germline, CDR1 MGHRA and CDR2 YSYEKL. The V and J ends lost 3 bases and 4 bases, in that order; junction bases with no gene match: 8. The CDR3 runs to 15 residues. CDR3 nucleotides: TGCGCCAGCAGCCAGGAGGGGGCATTGGTCTATGGCTACACCTTC. Protein: CASSQEGALVYGYTF.

This chain uses TRBV30 with TRBJ1-1; 11 bases align to TRBD1. V lost 4 bases to trimming and J lost 0 bases; unmatched junction nucleotides: 7. The CDR3 totals 16 residues. CDR1 is GTSNPN, CDR2 SVGIG, per germline (reference sequence). CDR3 DNA: TGTGCCTGGAAGGGACAGGGGGGCCCCATGAACACTGAAGCTTTCTTT. This gives the protein CAWKGQGGPMNTEAFF.

Regarding this clone: Germline and junction disagree at one end, which may indicate a read error. The chain has TRBV7-7 and TRBJ2-5; 8 bases are a match to TRBD1. The CDR3 length is 13 residues. Germline lookup yields CDR1 SSHAT and CDR2 FNYEAQ (reference sequence). The CDR3 protein is CASSRTGQETQYF. For the CDR3, the DNA is TGTGCTAGCAGCCGGACAGGGCAAGAGACCCAGTACTTC.

This chain joins TRBV25-1 and TRBJ1-2, with TRBD1 identical over 9 bases. Per germline, CDR1 MGHDK and CDR2 SYGVNS. V lost 1 base, J lost 4 bases, and 4 bases stayed unmatched. This CDR3 is built from 15 residues. The CDR3 DNA reads TGTGCCAGCAGTGAATTGGACAGGGGATTCTATGGCTACACCTTC. Its protein is CASSELDRGFYGYTF.

The V and J genes are TRBV30 and TRBJ1-4, with TRBD1 matching 10 bases. Germline trimming cut 1 base from V and 3 bases from J; bases unmatched to any gene: 8. The CDR3 has 17 residues. Germline V CDR1 and CDR2: GTSNPN, SVGIG (reference sequence). The CDR3 region has the DNA TGTGCCTGGAGTGGACAGGGGGCGGAGAAAGCTAATGAAAAACTGTTTTTT. It specifies CAWSGQGAEKANEKLFF.

This clone was counted between two and nine times. The CDR3 DNA sequence: TGCGCCAGCAGCTTGGGGGCCCTCAGTGAGCAGTTCTTC. The encoded protein is CASSLGALSEQFF. V is TRBV5-1 and J is TRBJ2-1; D unresolved. This CDR3 has 13 residues. Germline V CDR1 and CDR2: SGHRS, YFSETQ. V was pared by 0 bases and J by 9 bases, with 10 bases between.

This clone was counted a few times. The chain links TRBV29-1 to TRBJ2-3; D is perhaps TRBD1 (6 bases). With 1 base removed from V and 4 bases from J, the gap between germline ends came to 6 bases. In germline, CDR1 is SQVTM, CDR2 ANQGSEA. CDR3 size: 12 residues. CDR3 in DNA: TGCAGCGTTGAAGGGACAGCAGATACGCAGTATTTT. This encodes CSVEGTADTQYF.

This clone was seen a few times. The chain uses TRBV18 and TRBJ2-1, with a tentative D call TRBD2 (5 bases). The CDR3 sequence is 16 residues long. Germline lookup yields CDR1 KGHSH and CDR2 LQKENI. V was pared by 0 bases and J by 6 bases, with 15 bases between. CDR3 sequence: CASSPPSSSQSNEQFF. The DNA for the CDR3 is TGTGCCAGCTCACCACCGTCGTCTAGCCAATCCAATGAGCAGTTCTTC.

The rearrangement joins TRBV7-3 to TRBJ2-1, with D maybe TRBD2 (7 bases). Germline CDR1 reads SGHTA; CDR2 reads FQGTGA. The CDR3 extends over 15 amino acids. V lost 3 bases and J 5 bases, leaving 14 bases between the germline ends. The chain's CDR3 is CASSFRGGGHNEQFF. The CDR3 nucleotides are TGTGCCAGCAGCTTTAGGGGGGGAGGTCACAATGAGCAGTTCTTC.

This clone was picked up a small number of times. The chain employs TRBV6-5 and TRBJ1-2, with D unclear. V was trimmed by 6 bases and J by 8 bases, leaving 10 bases between them. The CDR3 sequence is 11 residues long. Germline CDR1 is MNHEY and CDR2 is SVGAGI. The CDR3 sequence: CASSSPGGYTF. In DNA, the CDR3 is TGTGCCAGCAGCTCTCCGGGAGGCTACACCTTC.

This clone was seen at least ten times. The V call is TRBV15, the J call TRBJ1-5; 10 bases line up with TRBD1. The germline V gene encodes CDR1 LNHNV and CDR2 YYDKDF (reference sequence). This CDR3 comprises 15 residues. With 5 bases clipped from V and 5 bases from J, the junction kept 6 bases outside the gene matches. CDR3 amino acids: CATSPTGGYDQPQHF. The CDR3 DNA follows: TGTGCCACCAGCCCGACAGGGGGCTACGATCAGCCCCAGCATTTT.

Note on this clone: One junction end does not reproduce the germline sequence, and a read error may be involved. The CDR3 coding sequence is TGTGCTAGCAGCTCGGACGCGGGGACCCAGTACTTC. This gives the protein CASSSDAGTQYF. The V gene is TRBV7-7, the J gene TRBJ2-5; maybe TRBD2 (5 bases). There are 12 residues in the CDR3. Per the germline V gene, CDR1 is SSHAT and CDR2 is FNYEAQ (reference sequence). The full variable domain, its missing parts supplied by reference TRBV7-7 and TRBJ2-5, is GAGVSQSPRYKVTKRGQDVTLRCDPISSHATLYWYQQALGQGPEFLTYFNYEAQPDKSGLPSDRFSAERPEGSISTLTIQRTEQRDSAMYRCASSSDAGTQYFGPGTRLLVL.

The chain carries TRBV28 and TRBJ2-7, with a possible D match to TRBD2 (5 bases). The CDR3 covers 11 residues. The V gene's germline CDR1 is MDHEN and CDR2 SYDVKM. V lost 3 bases and J lost 12, with 12 bases in between. The CDR3 sequence is CASSLRDLLYF. CDR3 sequence (DNA): TGTGCCAGCAGTTTGAGGGATTTGCTGTACTTC.

This clone has a handful of counts. The gene calls are TRBV30 and TRBJ2-1; no reliable D call. Germline V gene data show CDR1 as GTSNPN and CDR2 as SVGIG (reference sequence). This CDR3 comprises 12 residues. The V end was cut by 2 bases, the J end by 8 bases, with 10 bases between. The CDR3 nucleotides read TGTGCCTGGAGTCTATATACGGATGAGCAGTTCTTC. Translated: CAWSLYTDEQFF.

The chain employs TRBV30 and TRBJ1-2; TRBD1 matches at 7 bases. The CDR3 has 16 residues. V trimming: 0 bases; J trimming: 0 bases; junction bases outside the gene matches: 7. The germline V gene encodes CDR1 GTSNPN and CDR2 SVGIG (reference sequence). The CDR3 protein is CAWSVAGGYPNYGYTF. The CDR3 DNA reads TGTGCCTGGAGTGTAGCAGGGGGTTATCCTAACTATGGCTACACCTTC.

The table lists this clone with a few counts. This chain links TRBV4-2 with TRBJ2-1; TRBD2 matches 7 bases. J was trimmed by 0 bases and V by 0 bases; bases with no gene match: 5. CDR3 size: 17 residues. Germline V gene lookup returns CDR1 LGHNA and CDR2 YNFKEQ. The CDR3 reads CASSQDQGGSSYNEQFF. As DNA, the CDR3 is TGTGCCAGCAGCCAAGATCAAGGCGGGAGCTCCTACAATGAGCAGTTCTTC.

This clone was seen a handful of times. At one end, the junction sequence differs from germline, possibly due to a read error. The chain carries TRBV6-1 and TRBJ2-6; the D is unclear. The CDR3 runs to 15 residues. Germline V CDR1 and CDR2: MNHNS, SASEGT. The CDR3 DNA sequence: TGTGCCATCAGTGCGAGCGCCTCTGGGGCCAACGTCCTGACTTTC. Encoded protein: CAISASASGANVLTF.

J is TRBJ2-1 and V is TRBV29-1, with 9 bases aligning to TRBD2. The CDR3 loop spans 13 amino acids. CDR1 is SQVTM and CDR2 is ANQGSEA in the germline V gene. V shed 7 bases and J 0 bases; nucleotides not matched to a gene: 1. The CDR3 DNA reads TGCAGCGATAGCGGGAGCTCCTACAATGAGCAGTTCTTC. It codes for CSDSGSSYNEQFF.